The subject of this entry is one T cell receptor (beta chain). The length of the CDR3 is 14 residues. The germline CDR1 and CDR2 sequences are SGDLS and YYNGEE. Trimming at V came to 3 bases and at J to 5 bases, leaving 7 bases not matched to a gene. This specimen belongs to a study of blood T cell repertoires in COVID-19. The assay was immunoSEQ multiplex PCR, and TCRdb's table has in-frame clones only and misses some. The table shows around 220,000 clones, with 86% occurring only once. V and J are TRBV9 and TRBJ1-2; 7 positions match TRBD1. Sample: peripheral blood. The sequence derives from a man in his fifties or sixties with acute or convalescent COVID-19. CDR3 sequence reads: CASSAPGTAYGYTF. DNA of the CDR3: TGTGCCAGCAGCGCGCCTGGGACAGCTTATGGCTACACCTTC.